These 4 T cell receptor beta chains came from one sample sequenced in a study of Tregs in tolerant kidney transplant recipients. Only in-frame clones appear in the TCRdb table, and some are missing; sequencing was by immunoSEQ multiplex PCR. This repertoire includes roughly 50,000 clones. The material was CD4+ T cells from blood, obtained before the transplant. Source of these receptors: a human donor who received a combined kidney and bone marrow transplant.

On this clone itself: The CDR3 extends 3 residues past the end of the read, so its final part is completed from the germline J gene. The chain has TRBV2 and TRBJ1-5; a weak D match, TRBD1 (6 bases). There are 15 residues in the CDR3. In germline, CDR1 is SNHLY, CDR2 FYNNEI. Trimming removed 6 bases from V and 1 base from J, with 13 bases in between. This chain's CDR3 is CASSQQGLSNQPQHF. The CDR3 bases that were read are TGTGCCAGCAGCCAACAGGGTTTAAGCAATCAGCCC.

Points on this clone: The read is 3 residues too short to cover the CDR3 end, so that end is filled in from the germline J gene. The chain has TRBV19 and TRBJ2-5; D ambiguous. Germline loops: CDR1 LNHDA, CDR2 SQIVND (reference sequence). Trimming took 3 bases from V and 1 from J, leaving 24 bases between them. There are 19 residues in the CDR3. CDR3 in amino acids: CASSIPPPTIQATQETQYF. CDR3 DNA (partial): TGTGCCAGTAGTATTCCCCCTCCCACTATACAAGCTACCCAAGAGACC.

The DNA read from the CDR3 is TGCAGTGCCAGAAGGGGAAATCAGCCC. It is translated as CSARRGNQP. The whole CDR3 region reads CSARRGNQPQHF. This chain links TRBV20-1 with TRBJ1-5, with D possibly being TRBD1 (5 bases). The read terminates 3 residues ahead of where the CDR3 ends, so the germline J gene completes it. CDR3 length equals 12 residues. Between the trimmed V and J ends, which lost 6 bases and 4 bases, there was a span of 10 bases. CDR1 DFQATT and CDR2 SNEGSKA come from the germline V gene (reference sequence).

A remark on this clone: The missing CDR3 end, 3 residues past where the read stops, is filled in from the germline J gene. The same CDR3 can be traced to other DNA sequences in this sample. The chain combines TRBV7-8 with TRBJ1-1, with 7 bases that match TRBD1. CDR3 length: 14 amino acids. With V trimmed by 1 base and J by 2 bases, 1 base remained unmatched. Germline CDR1 is SGHVS and CDR2 is FQNEAQ. The covered CDR3 bases are TGTGCCAGCAGCTTAGTAGGGGGCAACACTGAA. Its translation: CASSLVGGNTE. The CDR3 reads in full as CASSLVGGNTEAFF.